This entry features one T cell receptor beta chain sequence. This sample was included in a study of beta chain features in type 1 diabetes. The study reverse transcribed the entire isolated RNA, so it sequenced expressed TCRB transcripts. Here immunoSEQ multiplex PCR was the method, and the copy in TCRdb shows in-frame clones only, minus some. The sample holds almost 350,000 clones, around a fifth seen once. The CDR3 runs to 13 residues. In germline, CDR1 is MNHEY, CDR2 SVGAGI. Trimming pared 2 bases from V and 1 base from J, leaving 5 bases between. The clonotype comes from a woman younger than 35 in good health. The chain couples TRBV6-5 to TRBJ1-1; D ambiguous. What was sequenced was naive CD4+ T cells from blood. This CDR3 is CASSYEQNTEAFF. The CDR3 DNA follows: TGTGCCAGCAGTTACGAGCAGAACACTGAAGCTTTCTTT.